Each of the 31 T cell receptor beta chains below was sequenced from the same sample in a study of cytomegalovirus exposure and HLA in healthy donors (dated by TCRdb to about 2017). Library prep was done by the immunoSEQ multiplex PCR assay. The multiplex PCR relied on a mix of 60 forward primers for TCR Vbeta segments and 13 reverse primers for TCR Jbeta segments. TCRdb carries this immuneACCESS record with in-frame sequences only. Its versions omit some clonotypes, under half of them owing to an unresolved V gene in the studies checked, with the rest unexplained. The sample has some 150,000 clones on record, 76% of them singletons. Clones ranked in the top ten supply under 2% of the sample. The sample taken for sequencing was PBMCs. The receptor set was obtained from a female donor in good health and CMV-seropositive.

V and J are TRBV11-2 and TRBJ2-5; D gene unclear. CDR3 size: 12 residues. Germline CDR1 reads SGHAT; CDR2 reads FQNNGV. V lost 5 bases and J lost 3, with 7 bases in between. For the CDR3, the DNA is TGTGCCAGCAGCGGGCAGGAAGAGACCCAGTACTTC. As protein: CASSGQEETQYF.

CDR3 loop: CASSPLQGYTEAFF. The DNA of the CDR3 is TGTGCCAGCAGCCCATTACAGGGATACACTGAAGCTTTCTTT. J is TRBJ1-1 and V is TRBV11-1; the D gene is possibly TRBD1 (6 bases). Germline-derived CDR1 and CDR2 are SGHAT and FQDESV (reference sequence). This CDR3 is built from 14 residues. Trimming took off 5 bases at V and 3 bases at J, with 13 bases between the two ends.

This clone occurred once. The chain carries TRBV6-1 and TRBJ2-7; 10 nucleotides align to TRBD1. The length of the CDR3 is 14 residues. V shed 5 bases, J shed 4 bases, and the junction held 5 bases outside the gene matches. Germline values: CDR1 MNHNS, CDR2 SASEGT. CDR3 sequence: CASSYGTGAYEQYF. The CDR3, as DNA: TGTGCCAGCAGTTATGGGACAGGGGCTTACGAGCAGTACTTC.

This clone has more than one count but fewer than ten. The CDR3, as DNA: TGTGCCACCCGAGGGGACAGGGGCTACGAGCAGTACTTC. Translation gives CATRGDRGYEQYF. The chain uses TRBV28 and TRBJ2-5; 10 bases fit TRBD1. Gene TRBJ2-7 matches the end of the DNA better, so the J call may be wrong. CDR3 length: 13 amino acids. The V gene's germline CDR1 is MDHEN and CDR2 SYDVKM.

The CDR3 DNA follows: TGTGCCAGCAGTTACAGAGGGATGGGGGAAGCTTTCTTT. Translated: CASSYRGMGEAFF. The chain carries TRBV6-5 and TRBJ1-1, with no clear D. The CDR3 totals 13 residues. Germline V CDR1 and CDR2: MNHEY, SVGAGI. The V end lost 2 bases, the J end lost 8 bases, and 12 bases lay between the germline ends.

The genes are TRBV6-5 and TRBJ1-1; no firm D call. Germline V gene sequence: CDR1 MNHEY, CDR2 SVGAGI. Trimming cost V 8 bases and J 5 bases, with 6 bases left between them. This CDR3 comprises 10 residues. CDR3 coding DNA: TGTGCCAGCCGGAGAACTGAAGCTTTCTTT. It is translated as CASRRTEAFF.

The chain joins TRBV5-1 to TRBJ2-3, with TRBD2 as a possible D gene (7 bases). Germline-derived CDR1 and CDR2 are SGHRS and YFSETQ. V shed 4 bases and J shed 3 bases, with 15 bases lying between them. The CDR3 length is 15 residues. CDR3 bases: TGCGCCAGCAGCCCCAGGGAGGGGGGGACAGATACGCAGTATTTT. Protein: CASSPREGGTDTQYF.

The rearrangement joins TRBV5-4 to TRBJ2-3; D is ambiguous. The V and J ends lost 0 bases and 0 bases respectively, with 11 bases between them. Germline V gives CDR1 SGHNT, CDR2 YYREEE (reference sequence). This CDR3 region has 16 residues. CDR3 DNA sequence: TGTGCCAGCAGCTTGGCCGGAGCTTCTAGCACAGATACGCAGTATTTT. It codes for CASSLAGASSTDTQYF.

The rearrangement joins TRBV10-3 to TRBJ2-7; TRBD1 might be the D (6 bases). V lost 6 bases and J lost 3, with 12 bases in between. The CDR3 consists of 13 residues. The V gene's germline CDR1 is ENHRY and CDR2 SYGVKD. The CDR3 sequence is CAISNLQGYEQYF. The DNA for the CDR3 is TGTGCCATCAGCAACCTACAGGGCTACGAGCAGTACTTC.

The chain uses TRBV6-1 and TRBJ1-1; 12 bases line up with TRBD1. Germline loops: CDR1 MNHNS, CDR2 SASEGT. The V segment lost 6 bases and the J segment 4 bases; nucleotides outside the gene matches: 6. The CDR3 loop spans 15 amino acids. The CDR3 spells CASRGQGAISTEAFF. The DNA of the CDR3 is TGTGCCAGCAGGGGACAGGGGGCTATTAGCACTGAAGCTTTCTTT.

This clone was seen once. The chain couples TRBV7-2 to TRBJ2-4, with TRBD1 matching 9 bases. The CDR3 has 16 amino acids. J lost 4 bases, V lost 5 bases, and 9 bases had no gene match. CDR1 is SGHTA, CDR2 FQGNSA, per germline. The CDR3 is CASSVGQGWDKNIQYF. CDR3 bases: TGTGCCAGCAGCGTGGGACAGGGTTGGGATAAAAACATTCAGTACTTC.

V usage is TRBV11-2 and J usage is TRBJ1-6; 8 positions match TRBD1. The V and J ends lost 5 bases and 7 bases, in that order; junction bases with no gene match: 7. The germline CDR1 and CDR2 sequences are SGHAT and FQNNGV. The CDR3 covers 15 residues. CDR3 sequence: CASSQGADWNSPLHF. In DNA form, the CDR3 reads TGTGCCAGCAGCCAGGGGGCCGATTGGAATTCACCCCTCCACTTT. Filled out from reference TRBV11-2 and TRBJ1-6, the complete variable domain reads EAGVAQSPRYKIIEKRQSVAFWCNPISGHATLYWYQQILGQGPKLLIQFQNNGVVDDSQLPKDRFSAERLKGVDSTLKIQPAKLEDSAVYLCASSQGADWNSPLHFGNGTRLTVT.

Written as DNA, the CDR3 is TGCGCCAGCAGCTTGAACAGGGAAGAGACCCAGTACTTC. As protein: CASSLNREETQYF. This chain links TRBV5-1 with TRBJ2-5, with D maybe TRBD1 (6 bases). The CDR3 consists of 13 residues. V lost 1 base to trimming and J lost 3 bases, with 7 bases between them. Germline V gene sequence: CDR1 SGHRS, CDR2 YFSETQ.

V usage is TRBV7-8 and J usage is TRBJ2-3; 7 nucleotides line up with TRBD1. The germline V gene encodes CDR1 SGHVS and CDR2 FQNEAQ. This CDR3 is 16 amino acids long. The V and J ends lost 1 base and 2 bases, in that order; junction bases with no gene match: 6. CDR3 region: CASSLVKGAFTDTQYF. The CDR3 region has the DNA TGTGCCAGCAGCTTAGTAAAGGGGGCCTTCACAGATACGCAGTATTTT.

This clone was seen a handful of times. J is TRBJ2-5 and V is TRBV5-6, with 7 bases aligning to TRBD1. The closer fit of TRBJ2-7 to the DNA end suggests the J call may be wrong. Germline V gene lookup returns CDR1 SGHDT and CDR2 YYEEEE. The CDR3 sequence is 14 residues long. The CDR3 is CASSLFGQVAEQYF. CDR3 coding DNA: TGTGCCAGCAGCTTGTTCGGACAGGTAGCCGAGCAGTACTTC.

The rearrangement uses TRBV11-2 and TRBJ2-5, with unresolved D. The germline CDR1 and CDR2 sequences are SGHAT and FQNNGV. Trimming took 1 base from V and 2 from J, leaving 5 bases between them. The CDR3 is 13 residues long. This CDR3 is CASSLGHQETQYF. CDR3 nucleotide sequence: TGTGCCAGCAGCTTAGGACATCAAGAGACCCAGTACTTC. The variable domain in full, completed from reference TRBV11-2 and TRBJ2-5, reads EAGVAQSPRYKIIEKRQSVAFWCNPISGHATLYWYQQILGQGPKLLIQFQNNGVVDDSQLPKDRFSAERLKGVDSTLKIQPAKLEDSAVYLCASSLGHQETQYFGPGTRLLVL.

CDR3 coding DNA: TGTGCCAGCAGTGAAACTAGCGGGGGCGCATACGAGCAGTACTTC. This codes for CASSETSGGAYEQYF. V usage is TRBV2 and J usage is TRBJ2-7; 11 bases align to TRBD2. The CDR3 has 15 residues. V shed 2 bases and J 4 bases; nucleotides not matched to a gene: 4. Germline-derived CDR1 and CDR2 are SNHLY and FYNNEI.

This chain links TRBV28 with TRBJ2-2; D is ambiguous. CDR1 and CDR2 (germline): MDHEN, SYDVKM. The CDR3 loop spans 15 amino acids. The V gene lost 4 bases and the J gene lost 3 bases, with 12 bases spanning the gap. CDR3: CASSSPVRDTGELFF. The CDR3 DNA sequence: TGTGCCAGCAGTTCCCCCGTCCGTGACACCGGGGAGCTGTTTTTT.

This rearrangement joins TRBV11-2 to TRBJ2-5, with a weak D call TRBD2 (5 bases). Germline CDR1 is SGHAT and CDR2 is FQNNGV. Trimming shortened V by 5 bases and J by 9 bases, and 16 bases separated the two germline ends. The CDR3 covers 13 residues. CDR3 in DNA: TGTGCCAGCAGCAACAGCGGTCATGCAGCCCAGTACTTC. It codes for CASSNSGHAAQYF.

The genes are TRBV29-1 and TRBJ2-7, with D perhaps TRBD1 (6 bases). Germline CDR1 and CDR2: SQVTM and ANQGSEA. Trimming removed 4 bases at V and 6 bases at J, with 13 bases between. The CDR3 consists of 12 residues. CDR3 coding DNA: TGCAGCGTTGTCGGAAACAGGGTCGAGCAGTACTTC. It specifies CSVVGNRVEQYF.

The chain couples TRBV28 to TRBJ1-5; 7 positions match TRBD1. The CDR3 covers 15 residues. Trimming took 5 bases from V and 0 from J; bases not matched to a gene: 4. Germline V gene data show CDR1 as MDHEN and CDR2 as SYDVKM. This CDR3 reads CASSLRQGSNQPQHF. CDR3 bases: TGTGCCAGCAGTCTCCGACAGGGTAGCAATCAGCCCCAGCATTTT.

The CDR3, as DNA: TGCGCCAGCAGCTTCCAAGGACAGGTCAACACTCCCTACGAGCAGTACTTC. Protein: CASSFQGQVNTPYEQYF. The J gene is TRBJ2-7, the V gene TRBV5-1, with 7 bases identical to TRBD1. V lost 2 bases, J lost 2 bases, and 13 bases stayed unmatched. Germline-derived CDR1 and CDR2 are SGHRS and YFSETQ. This CDR3 spans 17 amino acids. Together with reference TRBV5-1 and TRBJ2-7, the CDR3 gives the full variable domain: KAGVTQTPRYLIKTRGQQVTLSCSPISGHRSVSWYQQTPGQGLQFLFEYFSETQRNKGNFPGRFSGRQFSNSRSEMNVSTLELGDSALYLCASSFQGQVNTPYEQYFGPGTRLTVT.

The rearrangement uses TRBV19 and TRBJ1-2; TRBD1 matches at 7 bases. The V gene end was trimmed by 6 bases and the J gene end by 4 bases; junction bases not matched to a gene: 11. Germline V gene lookup returns CDR1 LNHDA and CDR2 SQIVND (reference sequence). The CDR3 has 15 residues. The CDR3 here is CASRNGDSQGYGYTF. The DNA of the CDR3 is TGTGCCAGTAGGAACGGGGACAGCCAAGGCTATGGCTACACCTTC.

This clone was found once. V gene TRBV14 combines with J gene TRBJ1-5, with a weak D call TRBD1 (5 bases). There are 15 residues in the CDR3. The germline gives CDR1 SGHDN, CDR2 FVKESK. V lost 1 base and J lost 3, with 10 bases in between. CDR3 DNA sequence: TGTGCCAGCAGCCAAGGTCGACAGAACAATCAGCCCCAGCATTTT. This gives the protein CASSQGRQNNQPQHF.

The V and J genes are TRBV11-1 and TRBJ2-1; 10 bases agree with TRBD1. Per the germline V gene, CDR1 is SGHAT and CDR2 is FQDESV (reference sequence). This CDR3 has 17 amino acids. V lost 5 bases to trimming and J lost 8 bases; unmatched junction nucleotides: 15. The CDR3 protein is CASSPARGQGIGDEQFF. The CDR3 region has the DNA TGTGCCAGCAGCCCAGCTAGGGGACAGGGGATTGGTGATGAGCAGTTCTTC.

V and J are TRBV6-5 and TRBJ1-4; D gene ambiguous. The CDR3 covers 14 residues. Germline CDR1 MNHEY, CDR2 SVGAGI. V lost 4 bases, J lost 0 bases, and 6 bases lay in between. The CDR3 loop is CASSSGATNEKLFF. CDR3 sequence (DNA): TGTGCCAGCAGTTCGGGTGCAACTAATGAAAAACTGTTTTTT.

This rearrangement joins TRBV30 to TRBJ2-1; maybe TRBD1 (5 bases). The CDR3 has 12 amino acids. The germline V gene encodes CDR1 GTSNPN and CDR2 SVGIG (reference sequence). The V end lost 2 bases, the J end lost 5 bases, and 7 bases lay between the germline ends. The CDR3 DNA follows: TGTGCCTGGAGTCGACAGCACAATGAGCAGTTCTTC. It yields the protein CAWSRQHNEQFF.

The rearrangement joins TRBV5-1 to TRBJ2-3, with TRBD2 identical over 8 bases. J lost 4 bases, V lost 0 bases, and 7 bases had no gene match. This CDR3 region has 16 residues. Germline lookup yields CDR1 SGHRS and CDR2 YFSETQ. The CDR3 bases are TGCGCCAGCAGCTTGGTCGGGGGGGGCGCTGCAGATACGCAGTATTTT. Translation gives CASSLVGGGAADTQYF.

The chain links TRBV18 to TRBJ2-1; 8 bases fit TRBD1. Germline V gene sequence: CDR1 KGHSH, CDR2 LQKENI. The trim removed 5 bases at V and 6 bases at J, leaving 15 bases unmatched. The CDR3 is 17 amino acids. Here the CDR3 reads CASSDRTGPPPPNEQFF. The DNA of the CDR3 is TGTGCCAGCTCAGACCGGACAGGGCCCCCCCCACCCAATGAGCAGTTCTTC.

The genes are TRBV10-1 and TRBJ2-3; possible D gene TRBD1, 5 bases. Deletions cut 0 bases from V and 6 bases from J, with 13 bases between. CDR1 WNHNN and CDR2 SYGVQD come from the germline V gene (reference sequence). The CDR3 loop spans 15 amino acids. The CDR3 DNA reads TGCGCCAGCAGTGAGTCGAGTGGGGCTGTTGATACGCAGTATTTT. Its protein is CASSESSGAVDTQYF.

The chain couples TRBV6-6 to TRBJ2-1, with TRBD1 matching over 9 bases. The CDR3 runs 14 residues. V lost 7 bases and J lost 5; bases outside the gene matches: 6. CDR1 is MNHNY and CDR2 is SVGAGI in the germline V gene (reference sequence). CDR3 in DNA: TGTGCCAGCAAACAGGACAGGGGCGACAATGAGCAGTTCTTC. As protein: CASKQDRGDNEQFF.